The 6 T cell receptor beta chains reported below all come from one sample, sequenced in a study of siplizumab effects on memory and regulatory T cells. The repertoire was sequenced with immunoSEQ multiplex PCR; TCRdb's copy has only in-frame clones and lacks some. The sample holds about 87,000 clones, around 94% seen once. The material sequenced was non-Treg CD4+ T cells sorted from blood. Every receptor here comes from a human donor in good health.

This sequence joins TRBV19 and TRBJ1-5; TRBD1 might be the D (6 bases). Per the germline V gene, CDR1 is LNHDA and CDR2 is SQIVND (reference sequence). The CDR3 spans 14 residues. V dropped 5 bases and J dropped 7 bases, with 15 bases sitting between them. Here the CDR3 DNA reads TGTGCCAGTAGTGCACTGGGGGGCTTGCAGCCCCAGCATTTT. Amino acid sequence: CASSALGGLQPQHF.

This chain uses TRBV4-1 with TRBJ1-2, with D possibly TRBD1 on 6 matching bases. From germline, CDR1 is MGHRA and CDR2 YSYEKL. V shed 4 bases and J shed 4 bases, with 19 bases lying between them. The CDR3 has 16 residues. The CDR3: CASSLHSDSFFYGYTF. CDR3 DNA: TGCGCCAGCAGCCTTCACTCGGACAGCTTTTTCTATGGCTACACCTTC.

The genes are TRBV5-1 and TRBJ2-1, with 10 bases lining up with TRBD2. Unmatched junction bases numbered 4, after V lost 7 bases and J lost 9 bases. CDR1 is SGHRS and CDR2 is YFSETQ in the germline V gene. The CDR3 contains 12 residues. CDR3 bases: TGCGCCAGCTTCCGGACTAGCGGTGAGCAGTTCTTC. Amino acid sequence: CASFRTSGEQFF.

J is TRBJ1-6 and V is TRBV14; D ambiguous. V dropped 0 bases and J dropped 6 bases, with 9 bases sitting between them. There are 15 residues in the CDR3. Germline V CDR1 and CDR2: SGHDN, FVKESK. In nucleotides, the CDR3 is TGTGCCAGCAGCCAAGATCAGCAGATTAATTCACCCCTCCACTTT. Translating gives CASSQDQQINSPLHF.

The chain recombines TRBV30 with TRBJ1-5; D uncertain. With 0 bases removed from V and 0 bases from J, the gap between germline ends came to 12 bases. Germline CDR1 is GTSNPN and CDR2 is SVGIG (reference sequence). The CDR3 has 16 residues. The CDR3 loop is CAWSVGRGYSNQPQHF. The CDR3 DNA follows: TGTGCCTGGAGTGTAGGCCGGGGATATAGCAATCAGCCCCAGCATTTT.

The DNA for the CDR3 is TGTGCCAGCACCGGGACAGGGTATGGCTACACCTTC. Residues: CASTGTGYGYTF. The chain recombines TRBV5-5 with TRBJ1-2, with 9 bases matching TRBD1. The CDR3 loop spans 12 amino acids. Germline assignment: CDR1 SGHKS and CDR2 YYEKEE (reference sequence). Unmatched junction bases numbered 2, after V lost 6 bases and J lost 5 bases. The whole variable domain, remainder taken from reference TRBV5-5 and TRBJ1-2, is DAGVTQSPTHLIKTRGQQVTLRCSPISGHKSVSWYQQVLGQGPQFIFQYYEKEERGRGNFPDRFSARQFPNYSSELNVNALLLGDSALYLCASTGTGYGYTFGSGTRLTVV.